The 5 T cell receptor beta chains below come from one sample, sequenced in a study of T cell clusters in autoimmune cytopenias. Each sample's input was 250 ng genomic DNA, 38,000 or so genome equivalents. Multiplex touch-down PCR amplified TRB using TRB-A and TRB-B pools in one tube. TCRdb re-called the multiplex PCR reads, yielding one record per CDR3 amino acid sequence without DNA. This sample's table reports approximately 7,500 distinct CDR3 sequences. The same sample was also studied in work on T cell repertoires in aging, cancer and after chemotherapy.

The sequencing input was peripheral blood. These receptors originate from a human donor with an autoimmune cytopenia or autoimmune hepatitis (not recorded which).

The CDR3 sequence: CASSWGELAGSYEQYF. The V call is TRBV6-2 or TRBV6-3, the J call TRBJ2-7; TCRdb indicates TRBD2, and absent DNA this call remains unverified. Per germline, CDR1 MNHEY and CDR2 SVGEGT. The CDR3 is 16 residues long.

The genes are TRBV6-5 and TRBJ2-5. This CDR3 comprises 14 residues. Germline CDR1 reads MNHEY; CDR2 reads SVGAGI. The CDR3 loop is CASSYKGLQETQYF.

This chain connects TRBV2 to TRBJ2-5; TCRdb indicates TRBD1, and absent DNA this call remains unverified. Germline-derived CDR1 and CDR2 are SNHLY and FYNNEI. This CDR3 region has 13 residues. The CDR3: CASRLGQGETQYF.

This chain joins TRBV10-3 and TRBJ1-5; the D call of TRBD1 rests on TCRdb alone, since no DNA is present to check it. The germline CDR1 and CDR2 sequences are ENHRY and SYGVKD. This CDR3 spans 16 amino acids. CDR3 residues: CASSEWRQNSNQPQHF.

This chain links TRBV18 with TRBJ1-2; the D gene TCRdb calls, TRBD1, cannot be checked with no DNA. The CDR3 runs 13 residues. Germline CDR1 KGHSH, CDR2 LQKENI. CDR3: CASSRDKANGYTF.